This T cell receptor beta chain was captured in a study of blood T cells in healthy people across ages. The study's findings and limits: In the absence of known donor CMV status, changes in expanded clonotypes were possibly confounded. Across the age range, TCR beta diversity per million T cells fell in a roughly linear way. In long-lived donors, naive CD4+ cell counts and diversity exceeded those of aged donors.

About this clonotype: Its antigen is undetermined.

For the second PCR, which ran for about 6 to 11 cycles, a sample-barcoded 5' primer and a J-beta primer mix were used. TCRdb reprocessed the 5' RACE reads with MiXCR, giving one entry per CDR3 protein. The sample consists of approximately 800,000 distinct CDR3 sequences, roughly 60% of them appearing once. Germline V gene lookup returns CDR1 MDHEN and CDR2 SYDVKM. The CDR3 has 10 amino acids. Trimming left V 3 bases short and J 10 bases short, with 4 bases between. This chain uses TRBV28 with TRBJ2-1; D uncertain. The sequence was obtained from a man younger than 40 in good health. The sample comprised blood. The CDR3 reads CASSFREQFF. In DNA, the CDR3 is TGTGCCAGCAGTTTCCGGGAGCAGTTCTTC.